This T cell receptor (beta chain) was found in a study of shared clonotypes between healthy human individuals. The table came from immunoSEQ multiplex PCR; TCRdb's copy has only in-frame clones and leaves some out. Altogether some 2,100,000 clones are present, roughly 91% being singletons, with the ten largest covering roughly 1.7%. Note on this clone: What it binds is unknown.

Terminally differentiated effector memory CD45RA+ cells were left out of the naive CD8 fraction, which was CD45RO-negative and positively selected for CCR7. CDR1 is MNHEY, CDR2 SMNVEV, per germline (reference sequence). Trimming at V came to 6 bases and at J to 6 bases, leaving 8 bases not matched to a gene. This CDR3 contains 14 residues. General study points: A generally larger estimated richness was seen in naive subsets than in memory subsets.

V gene TRBV27 combines with J gene TRBJ2-3; 8 bases map to TRBD1. The clonotype was recovered from a man younger than 30 in good health. Some clones in this sample may be carry-over from other donors' samples. The sample was naive CD8+ T cells from PBMCs. In DNA form, the CDR3 reads TGTGCCAGCAGGGACAGGGATCGGTGGGATACGCAGTATTTT. Its protein product is CASRDRDRWDTQYF.